This T cell receptor beta chain was captured in a study of blood T cell repertoires in COVID-19. Across the whole study: Acute and convalescent COVID-19 specimens originated in the United States, Italy and Spain.

This CDR3 spans 15 amino acids. CDR1 is SGHNT, CDR2 YYREEE, per germline (reference sequence). Losses at the gene ends were 7 bases for V and 6 bases for J; bases not matched to a gene: 6. The protocol was immunoSEQ multiplex PCR, while the TCRdb copy is restricted to in-frame clones and leaves out a portion. This sample has about 170,000 clones; approximately 81% occur once, and the top ten carry 13% to 15%. Source material: peripheral blood. The TCR was taken from a man aged 18-30 years with active or convalescent COVID-19. The chain has TRBV5-4 and TRBJ2-2; 13 bases align to TRBD2. CDR3 bases: TGTGCCAGCGGCGGACTAGCGGGGGAACCCGGGGAGCTGTTTTTT. It translates to CASGGLAGEPGELFF.